A single sample gave rise to the 19 T cell receptor beta chains below, sequenced in a study of immune cell composition in non-small cell lung cancer. Data came from immunoSEQ multiplex PCR; TCRdb stores just in-frame clones and leaves some out. The sample lists 8,500 to 14,000 clones, roughly 60% occurring once. The sequencing sample was made of lung tumor tissue. These receptors were taken from a human donor with non-small cell lung cancer.

In its sample, this clone was seen once. The chain combines TRBV2 with TRBJ1-5; TRBD1 agrees at 10 bases. Germline values: CDR1 SNHLY, CDR2 FYNNEI. This CDR3 region has 15 residues. Losses at the gene ends were 4 bases for V and 6 bases for J; bases not matched to a gene: 6. The CDR3 loop reads CASSGTGGSRQPQHF. CDR3 bases: TGTGCCAGCAGTGGGACAGGGGGTTCCCGTCAGCCCCAGCATTTT.

The gene calls are TRBV6-1 and TRBJ2-3; a weak D match, TRBD1 (6 bases). Trimming left V 4 bases short and J 8 bases short, with 10 bases between. Germline V gene sequence: CDR1 MNHNS, CDR2 SASEGT. The CDR3 is 12 amino acids. In DNA, the CDR3 is TGTGCCAGCAGTGGACAGGTTATTACGCAGTATTTT. This gives the protein CASSGQVITQYF.

The genes are TRBV19 and TRBJ1-5; D is possibly TRBD1 (5 bases). Germline values: CDR1 LNHDA, CDR2 SQIVND (reference sequence). Deletions cut 7 bases from V and 0 bases from J, with 19 bases between. CDR3 length equals 17 residues. CDR3 in amino acids: CASKLAGGGYSNQPQHF. The CDR3 DNA follows: TGTGCCAGTAAGTTAGCCGGCGGGGGGTATAGCAATCAGCCCCAGCATTTT.

This clone was counted a few times. The rearrangement uses TRBV6-6 and TRBJ1-2; D remains ambiguous. The germline gives CDR1 MNHNY, CDR2 SVGAGI (reference sequence). The V end lost 11 bases, the J end lost 7 bases, and 14 bases lay between the germline ends. The CDR3 is 11 residues long. Here the CDR3 DNA reads TGTGCCGCGGAAGACGTTGGTGGCTACACCTTC. As protein: CAAEDVGGYTF.

The chain recombines TRBV4-2 with TRBJ2-2; tentative D call: TRBD1 (6 bases). The CDR3 contains 14 residues. V was shortened by 4 bases and J by 8 bases, with 14 bases between the two germline ends. Germline values: CDR1 LGHNA, CDR2 YNFKEQ. This CDR3 reads CASSLRLGAGELFF. CDR3 sequence (DNA): TGTGCCAGCAGCCTCAGGTTGGGGGCAGGGGAGCTGTTTTTT.

The chain combines TRBV23-1 with TRBJ2-2; 7 nucleotides agree with TRBD1. TRBV23-1 is an open reading frame whose function is uncertain. The CDR3 has 19 residues. V was pared by 3 bases and J by 4 bases, with 17 bases of the junction left unmatched. The CDR3 sequence: CASSHERQGFLGATGELFF. CDR3 nucleotide sequence: TGCGCCAGCAGTCACGAGAGACAGGGTTTCCTAGGGGCCACCGGGGAGCTGTTTTTT.

The V gene is TRBV5-4, the J gene TRBJ2-7; 8 bases match TRBD2. The J segment lost 2 bases and the V segment lost 4 bases, leaving 5 bases of the junction unmatched. Looked up from germline, CDR1 is SGHNT and CDR2 is YYREEE (reference sequence). The CDR3 covers 14 residues. For the CDR3, the DNA is TGTGCCAGCAGCCCGGGACTAGGAGCCTACGAGCAGTACTTC. Protein sequence: CASSPGLGAYEQYF.

The chain links TRBV11-3 to TRBJ2-1, with TRBD2 identical over 7 bases. CDR3 length equals 15 residues. Germline V gene sequence: CDR1 SGHNT, CDR2 YENEEA. J gave up 8 bases and V 2 bases, and 9 bases lay outside the gene matches. This CDR3 is CASSLQGGSLDEQFF. CDR3 coding DNA: TGTGCCAGCAGCTTACAGGGCGGGAGTCTCGATGAGCAGTTCTTC.

Relative to its sample, this clone is large (0.1 to 1%). The CDR3: CASSVGGNGQTGELFF. The CDR3 nucleotides are TGTGCCAGCAGCGTAGGAGGGAATGGTCAAACCGGGGAGCTGTTTTTT. The genes are TRBV9 and TRBJ2-2, with D perhaps TRBD2 (5 bases). Germline V CDR1 and CDR2: SGDLS, YYNGEE. This CDR3 has 16 residues. Trimming took off 0 bases at V and 5 bases at J, with 14 bases between the two ends.

The V gene is TRBV6-5, the J gene TRBJ1-2; D call uncertain. The CDR3 consists of 14 residues. Germline-derived CDR1 and CDR2 are MNHEY and SVGAGI. V was trimmed by 5 bases and J by 8 bases, leaving 18 bases between them. The CDR3 bases are TGTGCCAGCAGTCCCCGACGAGGTGCTGGGGGCTACACCTTC. This encodes CASSPRRGAGGYTF.

This clone was counted only a few times. The chain employs TRBV7-8 and TRBJ1-4, with a weak D call TRBD1 (5 bases). This CDR3 region has 14 residues. Trimming cost V 2 bases and J 6 bases, with 10 bases left between them. Per the germline V gene, CDR1 is SGHVS and CDR2 is FQNEAQ. The CDR3 DNA sequence: TGTGCCAGCAGCTTACAGGGAGGGTATGAAAAACTGTTTTTT. Its protein product is CASSLQGGYEKLFF.

The chain couples TRBV7-2 to TRBJ2-3, with a tentative D call TRBD2 (5 bases). The CDR3 runs to 13 residues. The ends were cut back, 3 bases at V and 4 bases at J, with 8 bases in the middle. CDR1 is SGHTA and CDR2 is FQGNSA in the germline V gene. The CDR3 DNA sequence: TGTGCCAGCAGCTTCGTGCGGGCAGATACGCAGTATTTT. It specifies CASSFVRADTQYF.

The chain couples TRBV7-3 to TRBJ2-3, with D tentatively TRBD2 (6 bases). CDR3 length equals 15 residues. The germline V and J ends were trimmed by 2 bases and 0 bases, with 9 bases remaining between them. Germline-derived CDR1 and CDR2 are SGHTA and FQGTGA. The CDR3 region has the DNA TGTGCCAGCAGCTTATTGAGCGGGAGCACAGATACGCAGTATTTT. Amino acid sequence: CASSLLSGSTDTQYF.

This clone was observed a few times. The chain employs TRBV29-1 and TRBJ1-2; the D is unclear. The CDR3 totals 13 residues. Trimming pared 3 bases from V and 4 bases from J, leaving 12 bases between. From germline, CDR1 is SQVTM and CDR2 ANQGSEA. CDR3 bases: TGCAGCGTTGACCCCAGCCCGGGCTATGGCTACACCTTC. It codes for CSVDPSPGYGYTF.

In its sample, this clone was seen once. The V call is TRBV7-8, the J call TRBJ1-3; D may be TRBD1 (6 bases). This CDR3 has 15 residues. Trimming pared 5 bases from V and 2 bases from J, leaving 13 bases between. CDR1 and CDR2 from the germline V gene are SGHVS and FQNEAQ. The CDR3 protein is CASSRNRDPGNTIYF. DNA for the CDR3: TGTGCCAGCAGCCGTAACAGGGATCCTGGAAACACCATATATTTT.

The J gene is TRBJ1-1, the V gene TRBV29-1; D might be TRBD1 (6 bases). This CDR3 has 15 residues. The V gene's germline CDR1 is SQVTM and CDR2 ANQGSEA. V was shortened by 5 bases and J by 10 bases, with 26 bases between the two germline ends. Written as DNA, the CDR3 is TGCAGCGTTAAAGTTCACGGACAGCTAAGGACCACAGCTTTCTTT. It yields the protein CSVKVHGQLRTTAFF.

The sample holds a few counts of this clone. This rearrangement joins TRBV4-2 to TRBJ1-2, with 9 nucleotides matching TRBD1. V shed 3 bases and J 3 bases; nucleotides not matched to a gene: 5. The CDR3 is 15 residues long. Germline values: CDR1 LGHNA, CDR2 YNFKEQ. CDR3: CASSHEQGADYGYTF. CDR3 nucleotides: TGTGCCAGCAGCCACGAACAGGGGGCGGACTATGGCTACACCTTC.

The chain employs TRBV28 and TRBJ1-1; tentative D call: TRBD1 (5 bases). This CDR3 has 15 residues. In germline, CDR1 is MDHEN, CDR2 SYDVKM. The V end lost 5 bases, the J end lost 2 bases, and 15 bases lay between the germline ends. The CDR3 is CASSPQTAINTEAFF. CDR3 bases: TGTGCCAGCAGTCCCCAGACAGCGATAAACACTGAAGCTTTCTTT.

J is TRBJ2-5 and V is TRBV4-1; D is undetermined. Germline CDR1 is MGHRA and CDR2 is YSYEKL. V shed 3 bases and J shed 5 bases, with 13 bases lying between them. The length of the CDR3 is 14 residues. In nucleotides, the CDR3 is TGCGCCAGCAGCCAGGGCTACACCCGGGAGACCCAGTACTTC. Its translation: CASSQGYTRETQYF.